This is a list of T cell receptor beta chains from one sample in a study of radiation and T cells in renal cell carcinoma. Using immunoSEQ multiplex PCR, the repertoire was profiled, and TCRdb retains in-frame clones only, with some absent. The sample holds 150,000 to 200,000 clones, 88% seen once. Specimen: blood, collected from a patient whose treatment included radiotherapy and nephrectomy. The receptor source for this set is a woman aged 50 to 60 with renal cell carcinoma. Each CDR3 is given with its conserved first and last residue. Each record gives: J gene, D gene, V gene, clone size, CDR3 protein, CDR3 DNA. A D gene is named only where the DNA matches it firmly. For some rows the clone size is stated as once, few or many, or as a class when expanded; others skip it.

J: TRBJ2-2; D: NA; V: TRBV5-3; size: NA; CDR3: CARSLGNTGELFF; DNA: TGTGCCAGAAGCTTAGGTAACACCGGGGAGCTGTTTTTT
J: TRBJ2-7; D: TRBD2; V: TRBV19; size: NA; CDR3: CASTSLGTSGYYEQYF; DNA: TGTGCCAGTACCTCACTGGGGACTAGCGGGTACTACGAGCAGTACTTC
J: TRBJ1-5; D: NA; V: TRBV21-1; size: NA; CDR3: CASSITGCNQPQHF; DNA: TGTGCCAGCAGCATTACAGGGTGCAATCAGCCCCAGCATTTT
J: TRBJ2-7; D: TRBD1; V: TRBV6-1; size: NA; CDR3: CASKQGVLYEQYF; DNA: TGTGCCAGCAAACAGGGGGTTCTGTACGAGCAGTACTTC
J: TRBJ1-1; D: NA; V: TRBV5-1; size: NA; CDR3: CASSLGSRSLGEAFF; DNA: TGCGCCAGCAGCTTGGGAAGCCGATCTTTGGGTGAAGCTTTCTTT
J: TRBJ1-2; D: NA; V: TRBV11-2; size: NA; CDR3: CASSETGSYGYTF; DNA: TGTGCCAGCAGCGAAACAGGGAGCTATGGCTACACCTTC
J: TRBJ2-7; D: TRBD1; V: TRBV7-6; size: few; CDR3: CASSLEGTGGHEQYF; DNA: TGTGCCAGCAGCTTAGAAGGGACAGGGGGCCACGAGCAGTACTTC
J: TRBJ1-1; D: NA; V: TRBV19; size: few; CDR3: CASSKRTVSVTEAFF; DNA: TGTGCCAGTAGTAAACGGACAGTTTCGGTCACTGAAGCTTTCTTT
J: TRBJ1-6; D: NA; V: TRBV9; size: NA; CDR3: CASSGRTLNSPLHF; DNA: TGTGCCAGCAGCGGACGGACCCTGAATTCACCCCTCCACTTT
J: TRBJ2-1; D: TRBD1; V: TRBV27; size: NA; CDR3: CASSLKPGQGYNEQFF; DNA: TGTGCCAGCAGCCTTAAACCGGGACAGGGCTACAATGAGCAGTTCTTC
J: TRBJ1-6; D: NA; V: TRBV14; size: few; CDR3: CASSQVGSPSTLNSPLHF; DNA: TGTGCCAGCAGCCAAGTAGGGAGTCCCTCTACCCTAAATTCACCCCTCCACTTT
J: TRBJ1-4; D: TRBD1; V: TRBV5-1; size: NA; CDR3: CASSLTFGTGNNEKLFF; DNA: TGCGCCAGCAGCTTGACCTTCGGGACAGGGAATAATGAAAAACTGTTTTTT
J: TRBJ1-1; D: NA; V: TRBV6-1; size: NA; CDR3: CASSDWVSEAFF; DNA: TGTGCCAGCAGTGATTGGGTCAGTGAAGCTTTCTTT
J: TRBJ2-1; D: TRBD2; V: TRBV7-9; size: NA; CDR3: CASTGLGLLNEQFF; DNA: TGTGCCAGCACTGGACTAGGGTTGTTGAATGAGCAGTTCTTC
J: TRBJ2-7; D: TRBD1; V: TRBV7-9; size: few; CDR3: CASSFRTGGGYEQYF; DNA: TGTGCCAGCAGCTTTCGGACAGGGGGCGGATACGAGCAGTACTTC
J: TRBJ2-7; D: TRBD2; V: TRBV2; size: NA; CDR3: CASSEELARTYEQYF; DNA: TGTGCCAGCAGTGAAGAACTAGCGAGGACCTACGAGCAGTACTTC
J: TRBJ2-7; D: TRBD1; V: TRBV5-1; size: NA; CDR3: CASSLGGQASSYEQYF; DNA: TGCGCCAGCAGCTTGGGGGGACAGGCGAGCTCCTACGAGCAGTACTTC
J: TRBJ1-5; D: NA; V: TRBV6-1; size: NA; CDR3: CASSEGRLPNQPQHF; DNA: TGTGCCAGCAGTGAGGGACGGCTCCCCAATCAGCCCCAGCATTTT
J: TRBJ2-3; D: NA; V: TRBV30; size: NA; CDR3: CAWSVGYATDTQYF; DNA: TGTGCCTGGAGTGTAGGGTACGCCACAGATACGCAGTATTTT
J: TRBJ1-5; D: NA; V: TRBV19; size: NA; CDR3: CASSGTRNQPQHF; DNA: TGTGCCAGTAGCGGGACTAGGAATCAGCCCCAGCATTTT
J: TRBJ2-2; D: NA; V: TRBV19; size: NA; CDR3: CASTNRAEMITGELFF; DNA: TGTGCCAGTACCAACCGCGCGGAAATGATCACCGGGGAGCTGTTTTTT
J: TRBJ2-2; D: TRBD1; V: TRBV6-1; size: NA; CDR3: CATYRGRGTGELFF; DNA: TGTGCCACTTACAGGGGTCGAGGCACCGGGGAGCTGTTTTTT
J: TRBJ2-3; D: TRBD2; V: TRBV4-3; size: NA; CDR3: CASSQEASGGSDTQYF; DNA: TGCGCCAGCAGCCAAGAGGCTAGCGGGGGATCAGATACGCAGTATTTT
J: TRBJ1-1; D: NA; V: TRBV5-1; size: NA; CDR3: CASSLVGRGGTEAFF; DNA: TGCGCCAGCAGCTTAGTGGGGAGGGGAGGCACTGAAGCTTTCTTT
J: TRBJ1-2; D: TRBD1; V: TRBV7-2; size: NA; CDR3: CASSRRQGGNYGYTF; DNA: TGTGCCAGCAGCAGACGACAGGGAGGGAACTATGGCTACACCTTC
J: TRBJ1-2; D: NA; V: TRBV5-8; size: NA; CDR3: CASRASGALGYTF; DNA: TGTGCCAGCAGGGCCTCGGGGGCGCTTGGCTACACCTTC
J: TRBJ1-4; D: NA; V: TRBV11-1; size: NA; CDR3: CASSQGSGSVNEKLFF; DNA: TGTGCCAGCAGCCAAGGGAGCGGCTCTGTTAATGAAAAACTGTTTTTT
J: TRBJ2-4; D: NA; V: TRBV5-1; size: NA; CDR3: CASSLGLAKNIQYF; DNA: TGCGCCAGCAGCTTGGGGCTAGCCAAAAACATTCAGTACTTC
J: TRBJ2-2; D: NA; V: TRBV4-2; size: NA; CDR3: CASSQAGAGTGELFF; DNA: TGTGCCAGCAGCCAAGCGGGGGCGGGGACCGGGGAGCTGTTTTTT
J: TRBJ2-3; D: TRBD1; V: TRBV7-8; size: NA; CDR3: CASSSHRQGMPSSTDTQYF; DNA: TGTGCCAGCAGCTCCCATCGACAGGGAATGCCTTCTAGCACAGATACGCAGTATTTT
J: TRBJ1-5; D: TRBD1; V: TRBV4-1; size: NA; CDR3: CASSQGTGGNQPQHF; DNA: TGCGCCAGCAGCCAAGGGACAGGGGGCAATCAGCCCCAGCATTTT
J: TRBJ1-1; D: NA; V: TRBV19; size: NA; CDR3: CASSIMGVSYVVNTEAFF; DNA: TGTGCCAGTAGTATAATGGGGGTTTCTTACGTAGTGAACACTGAAGCTTTCTTT
J: TRBJ2-3; D: TRBD2; V: TRBV10-3; size: NA; CDR3: CAISERTSGATDTQYF; DNA: TGTGCCATCAGTGAGAGGACTAGCGGGGCCACAGATACGCAGTATTTT
J: TRBJ1-2; D: TRBD1; V: TRBV18; size: NA; CDR3: CASSPFVPRQGPYGYTF; DNA: TGTGCCAGCTCACCATTCGTCCCGAGACAGGGTCCTTATGGCTACACCTTC
J: TRBJ2-3; D: NA; V: TRBV5-4; size: NA; CDR3: CASSPYTDTQYF; DNA: TGTGCCAGCAGCCCCTACACAGATACGCAGTATTTT
J: TRBJ1-1; D: NA; V: TRBV18; size: NA; CDR3: CASSPSPGGTEAFF; DNA: TGTGCCAGCTCACCATCTCCAGGTGGGACTGAAGCTTTCTTT
J: TRBJ1-1; D: TRBD1; V: TRBV6-6; size: NA; CDR3: CASIIDRASNTEAFF; DNA: TGTGCCAGTATAATTGACAGGGCTTCAAACACTGAAGCTTTCTTT
J: TRBJ2-5; D: NA; V: TRBV19; size: NA; CDR3: CASSINGQETQYF; DNA: TGTGCCAGTAGTATTAACGGACAAGAGACCCAGTACTTC
J: TRBJ2-3; D: NA; V: TRBV5-1; size: NA; CDR3: CASSLGVPSTDTQYF; DNA: TGCGCCAGCAGCTTGGGTGTGCCTAGCACAGATACGCAGTATTTT
J: TRBJ2-7; D: NA; V: TRBV4-2; size: NA; CDR3: CASSQVPGADYEQYF; DNA: TGTGCCAGCAGCCAAGTCCCGGGGGCTGACTACGAGCAGTACTTC
J: TRBJ1-1; D: TRBD1; V: TRBV5-1; size: NA; CDR3: CASSSRQGVGVTEAFF; DNA: TGCGCCAGCAGCTCTCGACAGGGGGTAGGAGTCACTGAAGCTTTCTTT
J: TRBJ2-7; D: TRBD2; V: TRBV5-6; size: NA; CDR3: CASSLVPPWRGDSEQYF; DNA: TGTGCCAGCAGCTTGGTTCCCCCCTGGCGGGGGGATAGCGAGCAGTACTTC
J: TRBJ2-5; D: NA; V: TRBV7-2; size: once; CDR3: CASSAVGFRGRETQYF; DNA: TGTGCCAGCAGTGCAGTGGGCTTTCGGGGTAGGGAGACCCAGTACTTC
J: TRBJ1-1; D: NA; V: TRBV6-1; size: NA; CDR3: CASSEQAGPEAFF; DNA: TGTGCCAGCAGTGAACAGGCGGGGCCTGAAGCTTTCTTT
J: TRBJ2-1; D: TRBD1; V: TRBV13; size: NA; CDR3: CASSQRRTGLSNEQFF; DNA: TGTGCCAGCAGCCAGCGGAGGACAGGGTTATCCAATGAGCAGTTCTTC
J: TRBJ2-5; D: NA; V: TRBV6-1; size: NA; CDR3: CASSAQRGRGRNLQETQYF; DNA: TGTGCCAGCAGTGCACAACGCGGCCGGGGCCGAAACCTACAAGAGACCCAGTACTTC
J: TRBJ2-5; D: TRBD1; V: TRBV5-1; size: once; CDR3: CASSLGTAQETQYF; DNA: TGCGCCAGCAGCTTAGGGACAGCCCAAGAGACCCAGTACTTC
J: TRBJ2-2; D: TRBD2; V: TRBV7-9; size: NA; CDR3: CASSLVAGVLTGELFF; DNA: TGTGCCAGCAGCTTAGTGGCGGGGGTTCTCACCGGGGAGCTGTTTTTT
J: TRBJ1-2; D: TRBD1; V: TRBV19; size: NA; CDR3: CASSRDRPIYGYTF; DNA: TGTGCCAGTAGTCGGGACAGGCCTATCTATGGCTACACCTTC
J: TRBJ2-3; D: NA; V: TRBV5-1; size: NA; CDR3: CASSLLRGYSTDTQYF; DNA: TGCGCCAGCAGCTTGCTCAGGGGCTATAGCACAGATACGCAGTATTTT
J: TRBJ2-7; D: TRBD1; V: TRBV19; size: NA; CDR3: CASSTAGGSYEQYF; DNA: TGTGCCAGTAGTACCGCAGGGGGATCCTACGAGCAGTACTTC
J: TRBJ1-3; D: NA; V: TRBV4-3; size: NA; CDR3: CASSQGLGRSGNTIYF; DNA: TGCGCCAGCAGCCAAGGTTTAGGCCGCTCTGGAAACACCATATATTTT
J: TRBJ2-5; D: TRBD1; V: TRBV15; size: NA; CDR3: CATSREGGYRTVLQETQYF; DNA: TGTGCCACCAGCAGAGAAGGGGGCTATCGGACAGTTCTCCAAGAGACCCAGTACTTC